What follows is one TCR beta chain and its context. Its antigen is currently unknown. Scientists ran DNA taken from cultured CD4+ T cells through the Oncomine TCR Beta short-read assay for sequencing. Via MiXCR, TCRdb re-called the PCR reads, giving one row per CDR3 protein. The sample shows some 9,000 distinct CDR3 sequences, around three fifths of them seen only once. This entry is derived from a study of vaccination and CD4 T cells after COVID-19. Study context: Samples were taken after vaccination, a median of approximately 73 days after dose two, with a range of 14 to 241.

This sample's treatment: roughly 10-day PBMC culture with coronavirus spike peptide pools or control peptides (ViraFEST assay). The TCR originated in a human donor who had recovered from COVID-19. Sequencing used CD4+ T cells from blood, cultured in vitro.

The CDR3 DNA reads TGTGCCAGCAGCTTAAGAGGGTTCAGGGGGGGCTGGGAGACCCAGTACTTC. Protein: CASSLRGFRGGWETQYF. J is TRBJ2-5 and V is TRBV7-3; possibly TRBD1 or TRBD2 for D (7 bases each). CDR1 is SGHTA, CDR2 FQGTGA, per germline. This CDR3 is 17 amino acids long. With 1 base removed from V and 5 bases from J, the gap between germline ends came to 20 bases.